Sequencing of this T cell receptor (beta chain) was carried out in a study of blood T cell repertoires in COVID-19. Trimming cost V 3 bases and J 7 bases, with 17 bases left between them. Germline CDR1 is SGHKS and CDR2 is YYEKEE (reference sequence). The CDR3 runs 15 residues. In its sample, this clone was seen a few times. Repertoires were generated with immunoSEQ multiplex PCR, while TCRdb's copy carries only in-frame clones and drops some. The table shows around 150,000 clones, with around 74% occurring only once. Sequencing was carried out using peripheral blood. The chain employs TRBV5-5 and TRBJ1-5; perhaps TRBD1 as D (5 bases). This TCR derives from an elderly woman with acute or convalescent COVID-19. The CDR3: CASSSAWGEEQPQHF. The CDR3 nucleotides read TGTGCCAGCAGCTCAGCATGGGGGGAGGAACAGCCCCAGCATTTT.